This passage covers 27 T cell receptor beta chains from one sample sequenced in a study of shared clonotypes between healthy human individuals. Method: immunoSEQ multiplex PCR; TCRdb's copy keeps in-frame clones and lacks some. The sample lists about 680,000 clones, around 73% occurring once. Sequenced: memory CD4+ T cells sorted from blood. Subset of the sample: CD45RA-negative fraction. The receptors derive from a woman aged 25-40 years in good health.

The CDR3: CASAGQNTEAFF. CDR3 coding DNA: TGTGCCAGCGCTGGGCAGAACACTGAAGCTTTCTTT. V and J are TRBV28 and TRBJ1-1; D unclear. This CDR3 has 12 amino acids. V was trimmed by 8 bases and J by 1 base, leaving 8 bases between them. Per the germline V gene, CDR1 is MDHEN and CDR2 is SYDVKM. The full variable domain, its missing parts supplied by reference TRBV28 and TRBJ1-1, is DVKVTQSSRYLVKRTGEKVFLECVQDMDHENMFWYRQDPGLGLRLIYFSYDVKMKEKGDIPEGYSVSREKKERFSLILESASTNQTSMYLCASAGQNTEAFFGQGTRLTVV.

The genes are TRBV5-1 and TRBJ2-3, with D unclear. V lost 4 bases and J lost 4, with 7 bases in between. Germline lookup yields CDR1 SGHRS and CDR2 YFSETQ. The CDR3 contains 12 residues. The CDR3 is CASSIYSDTQYF. For the CDR3, the DNA is TGCGCCAGCAGCATATATTCAGATACGCAGTATTTT.

Note on this clone: The sample holds other DNA sequences that translate to the same CDR3. This chain connects TRBV5-1 to TRBJ1-1; D unclear. Looked up from germline, CDR1 is SGHRS and CDR2 is YFSETQ. The V and J ends lost 1 base and 1 base respectively, with 2 bases between them. The length of the CDR3 is 12 residues. This CDR3 is CASSLQNTEAFF. The CDR3 DNA reads TGCGCCAGCAGCTTGCAGAACACTGAAGCTTTCTTT.

The rearrangement joins TRBV6-5 to TRBJ1-2; D is unclear. Germline V gene data show CDR1 as MNHEY and CDR2 as SVGAGI. V lost 6 bases, J lost 7 bases, and 9 bases lay in between. The CDR3 has 11 amino acids. The CDR3 DNA sequence: TGTGCCAGCAGGGCTAGGCGTGGCTACACCTTC. It encodes CASRARRGYTF.

The chain couples TRBV2 to TRBJ2-5, with D uncertain. V was shortened by 5 bases and J by 6 bases, with 13 bases between the two germline ends. Germline CDR1 is SNHLY and CDR2 is FYNNEI. CDR3 length equals 13 residues. This CDR3 is CASSTLDSKTQYF. The CDR3 coding sequence is TGTGCCAGCAGTACTCTAGATTCGAAGACCCAGTACTTC.

As concerns this clone: Since a much larger clone is just one base distant, this may be a read error. The chain uses TRBV28 and TRBJ2-3; no clear D gene. Trimming left V 3 bases short and J 5 bases short, with 3 bases between. The germline V gene encodes CDR1 MDHEN and CDR2 SYDVKM. There are 11 residues in the CDR3. The CDR3 DNA reads TGTGCCAGCAGTTTCAAAGATACGCAGTATTTT. This gives the protein CASSFKDTQYF.

The rearrangement joins TRBV2 to TRBJ2-3; 7 nucleotides align to TRBD1. V was clipped by 8 bases and J by 1 base; unmatched bases: 9. Germline lookup yields CDR1 SNHLY and CDR2 FYNNEI. This CDR3 comprises 15 residues. Written as DNA, the CDR3 is TGTGCCAGCCACAGGGGATATCTGGGCACAGATACGCAGTATTTT. Amino acids: CASHRGYLGTDTQYF.

The V call is TRBV28, the J call TRBJ2-1; D unresolved. This CDR3 is built from 13 residues. Germline CDR1 reads MDHEN; CDR2 reads SYDVKM. Trimming removed 2 bases from V and 8 bases from J, with 10 bases in between. In DNA form, the CDR3 reads TGTGCCAGCAGTTTAGGAAGGGTCGATGAGCAGTTCTTC. Its translation: CASSLGRVDEQFF.

This clone was observed a handful of times. The chain joins TRBV5-4 to TRBJ1-4; no definite D call. V was shortened by 1 base and J by 4 bases, with 11 bases between the two germline ends. Per the germline V gene, CDR1 is SGHNT and CDR2 is YYREEE (reference sequence). The CDR3 covers 15 residues. For the CDR3, the DNA is TGTGCCAGCAGCTTGTCGAGGAGCGGTAATGAAAAACTGTTTTTT. Translated: CASSLSRSGNEKLFF. Based on the CDR3 plus reference TRBV5-4 and TRBJ1-4, the full variable domain is ETGVTQSPTHLIKTRGQQVTLRCSSQSGHNTVSWYQQALGQGPQFIFQYYREEENGRGNFPPRFSGLQFPNYSSELNVNALELDDSALYLCASSLSRSGNEKLFFGSGTQLSVL.

This clone turned up a few times. V is TRBV7-9 and J is TRBJ2-3; no reliable D call. The V end lost 2 bases, the J end lost 4 bases, and 13 bases lay between the germline ends. This CDR3 has 15 amino acids. From germline, CDR1 is SEHNR and CDR2 FQNEAQ (reference sequence). The chain's CDR3 is CASSLTPPRSDTQYF. In DNA, the CDR3 is TGTGCCAGCAGCTTAACCCCCCCCAGGTCAGATACGCAGTATTTT.

V and J are TRBV7-6 and TRBJ2-7, with TRBD2 identical over 7 bases. The CDR3 is made up of 13 amino acids. The germline V gene has CDR1 SGHVS and CDR2 FNYEAQ. The junction had 3 bases not matched to a gene; V was cut back by 1 base and J by 6 bases. The CDR3 bases are TGTGCCAGCAGCTTAGGGACTAGGACCGAGCAGTACTTC. As protein: CASSLGTRTEQYF.

In its sample, this clone was seen once. The CDR3 DNA reads TGTGCCAGTAGTATAGAATCCACCGGCGGGCAGTACTTC. Protein product: CASSIESTGGQYF. This rearrangement joins TRBV19 to TRBJ2-7; no clear D. Trimming took 0 bases from V and 9 from J, leaving 12 bases between them. Germline-derived CDR1 and CDR2 are LNHDA and SQIVND (reference sequence). The CDR3 contains 13 residues.

The V call is TRBV6-5, the J call TRBJ1-1, with D possibly TRBD1 on 5 matching bases. V shed 0 bases and J shed 1 base, with 9 bases lying between them. Germline assignment: CDR1 MNHEY and CDR2 SVGAGI. The CDR3 contains 15 residues. The CDR3 region has the DNA TGTGCCAGCAGTTACTCCCGGGGCCCGAACACTGAAGCTTTCTTT. Translation: CASSYSRGPNTEAFF.

The CDR3 coding sequence is TGTGCCAGCAGTTCCCCCCCAGATACGCAGTATTTT. The encoded protein is CASSSPPDTQYF. The chain recombines TRBV28 with TRBJ2-3; D is unclear. This CDR3 comprises 12 residues. Germline-derived CDR1 and CDR2 are MDHEN and SYDVKM. V gave up 4 bases and J gave up 4 bases, with 6 bases separating them.

As for this clone: This sample includes further DNA sequences coding for the same CDR3. The chain employs TRBV5-1 and TRBJ2-7; 12 bases match TRBD1. The CDR3 extends over 15 amino acids. The junction had 3 bases not matched to a gene; V was cut back by 3 bases and J by 2 bases. Germline V gene sequence: CDR1 SGHRS, CDR2 YFSETQ. CDR3 protein: CASSSGQGATYEQYF. As DNA, the CDR3 is TGCGCCAGCAGCTCGGGACAGGGGGCGACCTACGAGCAGTACTTC. Looking up the rest from reference TRBV5-1 and TRBJ2-7 gives the full variable domain: KAGVTQTPRYLIKTRGQQVTLSCSPISGHRSVSWYQQTPGQGLQFLFEYFSETQRNKGNFPGRFSGRQFSNSRSEMNVSTLELGDSALYLCASSSGQGATYEQYFGPGTRLTVT.

This CDR3 is CASSQDHPLASTYNEQFF. The CDR3 DNA reads as TGTGCCAGCAGCCAAGATCACCCCCTAGCGAGCACGTACAATGAGCAGTTCTTC. The chain joins TRBV4-2 to TRBJ2-1; the D gene is possibly TRBD2 (6 bases). The CDR3 runs to 18 residues. CDR1 LGHNA and CDR2 YNFKEQ come from the germline V gene. Trimming took 0 bases from V and 4 from J, leaving 19 bases between them.

The chain has TRBV7-8 and TRBJ1-5, with no clear D. Germline lookup yields CDR1 SGHVS and CDR2 FQNEAQ. Trimming shortened V by 1 base and J by 0 bases, and 13 bases separated the two germline ends. This CDR3 contains 17 residues. CDR3 bases: TGTGCCAGCAGCTTAGAAAGGCTGCCCTCTAGCAATCAGCCCCAGCATTTT. Its protein is CASSLERLPSSNQPQHF.

The chain joins TRBV19 to TRBJ2-7; D might be TRBD1 (5 bases). Germline V gene lookup returns CDR1 LNHDA and CDR2 SQIVND (reference sequence). There are 15 residues in the CDR3. The ends were cut back, 4 bases at V and 1 base at J, with 14 bases in the middle. As DNA, the CDR3 is TGTGCCAGTAGTAACCAGGGATCGGGTTCCTACGAGCAGTACTTC. It specifies CASSNQGSGSYEQYF.

This clone was observed a single time. J is TRBJ2-5 and V is TRBV10-3; 12 nucleotides match TRBD2. The CDR3 totals 15 residues. The germline V gene has CDR1 ENHRY and CDR2 SYGVKD. The V gene end was trimmed by 4 bases and the J gene end by 5 bases; junction bases not matched to a gene: 5. Here the CDR3 reads CAISGLAGEGETQYF. CDR3 in DNA: TGTGCCATCAGTGGACTAGCGGGAGAAGGGGAGACCCAGTACTTC.

This chain joins TRBV6-1 and TRBJ2-1; the match to TRBD2 covers 11 bases. The CDR3 is made up of 15 amino acids. In germline, CDR1 is MNHNS, CDR2 SASEGT. J was trimmed by 3 bases and V by 11 bases; bases with no gene match: 9. The CDR3 region is CAGSTGTSGYNEQFF. CDR3 coding DNA: TGTGCCGGGAGCACCGGGACTAGCGGCTACAATGAGCAGTTCTTC.

J is TRBJ2-3 and V is TRBV7-6, with 12 bases identical to TRBD2. The junction had 12 bases not matched to a gene; V was cut back by 5 bases and J by 6 bases. Germline CDR1 reads SGHVS; CDR2 reads FNYEAQ. The CDR3 is made up of 17 amino acids. The CDR3 DNA follows: TGTGCCAGCAGCCCCCACGCGCTAGCGGGAGGGGCCGATACGCAGTATTTT. Translation gives CASSPHALAGGADTQYF. Drawing the rest from reference TRBV7-6 and TRBJ2-3, the complete variable domain is GAGVSQSPRYKVTKRGQDVALRCDPISGHVSLYWYRQALGQGPEFLTYFNYEAQQDKSGLPNDRFSAERPEGSISTLTIQRTEQRDSAMYRCASSPHALAGGADTQYFGPGTRLTVL.

With respect to this clone: No DNA is shown, since the ends of the CDR3 on it are uncertain; the CDR3 is the one TCRdb lists. V and J are TRBV30 and TRBJ1-2. The CDR3 region is 23 residues in length, termini included. The germline V gene has CDR1 GTSNPN and CDR2 SVGIG (reference sequence). The CDR3 loop reads CAWSVVGGYTFRDPGLLLGDYTF.

This clone was seen a single time. The rearrangement uses TRBV28 and TRBJ2-3; 10 positions match TRBD2. Germline-derived CDR1 and CDR2 are MDHEN and SYDVKM. The CDR3 has 15 residues. The V segment lost 6 bases and the J segment 0 bases; nucleotides outside the gene matches: 3. The CDR3 loop reads CASRGLAHSTDTQYF. CDR3 in DNA: TGTGCCAGCAGGGGACTAGCGCATAGCACAGATACGCAGTATTTT.

The CDR3 nucleotides read TGTGCCAGCAGTTTGGGACTAGCGGATTATTCCTCCTACGAGCAGTACTTC. It yields the protein CASSLGLADYSSYEQYF. V gene TRBV16 combines with J gene TRBJ2-7; 11 nucleotides match TRBD2. The CDR3 runs 17 residues. Germline V CDR1 and CDR2: KGHSY, FQNENV. J gave up 0 bases and V 6 bases, and 10 bases lay outside the gene matches. Together with reference TRBV16 and TRBJ2-7, the CDR3 gives the full variable domain: GEEVAQTPKHLVRGEGQKAKLYCAPIKGHSYVFWYQQVLKNEFKFLISFQNENVFDETGMPKERFSAKCLPNSPCSLEIQATKLEDSAVYFCASSLGLADYSSYEQYFGPGTRLTVT.

V gene TRBV27 combines with J gene TRBJ1-5; D is possibly TRBD1 (6 bases). The ends were cut back, 4 bases at V and 0 bases at J, with 13 bases in the middle. The CDR3 is made up of 16 amino acids. Germline lookup yields CDR1 MNHEY and CDR2 SMNVEV (reference sequence). CDR3 sequence reads: CASSSAGAYSNQPQHF. As DNA, the CDR3 is TGTGCCAGCAGTTCTGCAGGGGCTTATAGCAATCAGCCCCAGCATTTT.

This chain connects TRBV6-6 to TRBJ1-1, with a possible D match to TRBD1 (6 bases). CDR1 MNHNY and CDR2 SVGAGI come from the germline V gene (reference sequence). Trimming took 7 bases from V and 6 from J, leaving 15 bases between them. The CDR3 is 13 residues long. In nucleotides, the CDR3 is TGTGCCAGCACCACGGCAGGGGCAGCTGAAGCTTTCTTT. Amino acids: CASTTAGAAEAFF.

This chain joins TRBV2 and TRBJ1-3, with no clear D. V was trimmed by 2 bases and J by 4 bases, leaving 9 bases between them. Germline assignment: CDR1 SNHLY and CDR2 FYNNEI. The CDR3 sequence is 14 residues long. DNA for the CDR3: TGTGCCAGCAGTGAAAAGGTGGCGGGAAACACCATATATTTT. Its protein product is CASSEKVAGNTIYF.